The present entry profiles one TCR beta chain with its context. This CDR3 is built from 19 residues. Germline values: CDR1 ENHRY, CDR2 SYGVKD. V lost 0 bases and J lost 0; bases outside the gene matches: 4. Generated by immunoSEQ multiplex PCR, the TCRdb table keeps only in-frame clones and is missing some. This table has tens of thousands of clones, around 96% appearing once. The data originate from a study of technical replicates of blood from a few donors. Specimen: T cells isolated from PBMCs. This TCR was recovered from a human donor in good health. The J gene is TRBJ2-2, the V gene TRBV10-3; 13 bases are shared with TRBD2. CDR3 region: CAISESWTSGGANTGELFF. For the CDR3, the DNA is TGTGCCATCAGTGAGTCATGGACTAGCGGGGGCGCGAACACCGGGGAGCTGTTTTTT.